This TCR beta chain appears in the sequencing data of a study of vaccination and CD4 T cells after COVID-19. Across the study: Recovered patients in the cohort numbered six men and four women, two of them Hispanic. Overlapping spike peptides served as the stimulus for the cells. These peptides came from SARS-CoV-2 and from the common cold coronaviruses HCoV-NL63, HCoV-OC43 and HCoV-229E. Taking of post-vaccine samples occurred a median about 72 days after dose two (range 14 to 241). Points from the study as a whole: Only post-vaccination samples contained a median approximately 85% of the reactive clones in convalescent patients.

The Oncomine TCR Beta short-read assay sequenced DNA from cultured CD4+ T cells. Using its own MiXCR run on the PCR reads, TCRdb lists one record per CDR3 protein. The data contain some 23,000 distinct CDR3 sequences, 28% of them seen just once; the ten biggest clones take up under 8.5%. Time point reported: late sampling 161 to 241 days after vaccination in three convalescent patients. Indicated treatment: approximately 9-day PBMC culture with coronavirus spike peptide pools or control peptides (ViraFEST assay). This clonotype showed up just a few times. Its antigen is still unknown. V lost 4 bases and J lost 5; bases outside the gene matches: 12. This CDR3 region has 16 residues. Germline V gene lookup returns CDR1 KGHDR and CDR2 SFDVKD.

The sequence was obtained from a human donor who had recovered from COVID-19. The chain combines TRBV24-1 with TRBJ2-5, with 7 positions matching TRBD2. Sequenced material: CD4+ T cells from blood, cultured in vitro, taken about 7 months after SARS-CoV-2 vaccination. Written as DNA, the CDR3 is TGTGCCACCAGTGACTCAATAGCGGGTGGGCAGGAGACCCAGTACTTC. It translates to CATSDSIAGGQETQYF.